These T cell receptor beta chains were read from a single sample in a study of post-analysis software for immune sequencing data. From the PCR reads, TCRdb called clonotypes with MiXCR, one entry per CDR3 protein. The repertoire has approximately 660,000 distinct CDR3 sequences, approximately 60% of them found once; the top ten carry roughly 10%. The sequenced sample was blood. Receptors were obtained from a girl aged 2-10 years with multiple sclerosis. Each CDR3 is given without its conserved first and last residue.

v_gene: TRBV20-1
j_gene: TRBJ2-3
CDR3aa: SAAGGTQY

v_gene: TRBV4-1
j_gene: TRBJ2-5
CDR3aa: ASSQALQETQY

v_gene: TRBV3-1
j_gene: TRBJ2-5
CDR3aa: ASSQDVSGGGFGETQY

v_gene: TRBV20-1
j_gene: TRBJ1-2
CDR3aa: SARDRGLGYT

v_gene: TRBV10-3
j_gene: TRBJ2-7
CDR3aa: AIRDDSSSYEQY

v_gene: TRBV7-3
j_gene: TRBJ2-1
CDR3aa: ASSFVEDHEQF

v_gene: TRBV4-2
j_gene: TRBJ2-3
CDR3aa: ASSQVLRHSGGAEDTQY

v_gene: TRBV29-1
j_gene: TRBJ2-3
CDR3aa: SVRPTSASTDTQY

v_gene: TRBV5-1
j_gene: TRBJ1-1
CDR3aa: ASSFVTQNTEAF

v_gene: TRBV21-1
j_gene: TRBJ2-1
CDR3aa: ASSKGAAGWYNEQF

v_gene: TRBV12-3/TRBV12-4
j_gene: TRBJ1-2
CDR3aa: ASRPRPTGWDGYT

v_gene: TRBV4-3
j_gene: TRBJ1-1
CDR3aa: ASSQGQGAGEAF

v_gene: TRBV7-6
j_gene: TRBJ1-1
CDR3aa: ASSTGQSEAF

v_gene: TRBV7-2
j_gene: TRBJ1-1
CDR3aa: ASSLELGRAF

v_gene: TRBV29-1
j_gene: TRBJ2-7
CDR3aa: SAGDRVAGEQY

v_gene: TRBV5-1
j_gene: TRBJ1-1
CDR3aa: ASSPGTAAGWVPEAF

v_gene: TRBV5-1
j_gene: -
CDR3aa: ASSAGLAGAGSYNEQY

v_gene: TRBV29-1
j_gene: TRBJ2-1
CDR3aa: SVLGQGALNEQF

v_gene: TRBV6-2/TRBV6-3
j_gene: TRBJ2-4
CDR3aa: ASSSRAKNIQY

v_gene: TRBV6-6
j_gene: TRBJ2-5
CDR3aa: ASTRDGETQY

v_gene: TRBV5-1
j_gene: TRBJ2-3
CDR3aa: ASSWMGASTDTQY

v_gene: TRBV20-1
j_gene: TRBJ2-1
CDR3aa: SVQVIGSYNEQF

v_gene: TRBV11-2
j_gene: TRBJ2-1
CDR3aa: ASSETGRSYNEQF

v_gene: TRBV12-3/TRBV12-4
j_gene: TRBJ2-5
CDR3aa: ASRREAYNEQY

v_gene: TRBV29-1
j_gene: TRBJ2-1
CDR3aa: SVRCNEQF

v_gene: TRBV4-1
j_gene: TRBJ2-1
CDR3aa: ASSQGESGYNEQF

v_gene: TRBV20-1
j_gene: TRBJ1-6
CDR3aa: SAREAGSRNSPLH

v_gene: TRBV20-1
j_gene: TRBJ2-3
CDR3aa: SAMVLAGDTQY

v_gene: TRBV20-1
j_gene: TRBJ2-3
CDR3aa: SSEAGTSGAPTQY

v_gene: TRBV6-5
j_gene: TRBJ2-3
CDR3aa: ASIFGDTQY

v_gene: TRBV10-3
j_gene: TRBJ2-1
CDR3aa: AISDGRDEQF

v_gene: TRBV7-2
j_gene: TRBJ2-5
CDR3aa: ASSLQGRETQY

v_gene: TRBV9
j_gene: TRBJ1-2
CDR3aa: ASSVESGNFYGYT

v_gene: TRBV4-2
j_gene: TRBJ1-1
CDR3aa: ASSQDWVLEVVNTEAF

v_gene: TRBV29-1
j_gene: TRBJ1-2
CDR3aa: SVEIGSDGYT

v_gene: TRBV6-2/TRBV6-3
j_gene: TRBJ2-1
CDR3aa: ASSELTAADYNEQF

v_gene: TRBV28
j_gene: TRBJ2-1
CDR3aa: AGRDPDSSYNEQF

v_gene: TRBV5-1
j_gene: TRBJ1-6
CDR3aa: ASSPDNNSPLH

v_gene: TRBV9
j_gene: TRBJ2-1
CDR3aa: ASSRTNPSSYNEQF

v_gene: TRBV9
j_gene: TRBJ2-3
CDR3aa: ASSLSTSGRAPNLGDTQY

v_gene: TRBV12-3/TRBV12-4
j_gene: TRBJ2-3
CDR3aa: TSSLAGGPTEYTQY

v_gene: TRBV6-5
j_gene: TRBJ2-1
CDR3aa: ASSYATGNEQF

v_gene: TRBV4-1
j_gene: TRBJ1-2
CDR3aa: ASSQPRSYGYT

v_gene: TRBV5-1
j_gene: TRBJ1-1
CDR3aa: ASSLDAANTEAF

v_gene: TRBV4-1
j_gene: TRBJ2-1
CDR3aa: ASSQELGNEQF

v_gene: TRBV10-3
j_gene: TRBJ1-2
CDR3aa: AIRGDGFYGYT

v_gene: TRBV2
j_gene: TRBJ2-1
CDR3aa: ASSRTGGRDEQF

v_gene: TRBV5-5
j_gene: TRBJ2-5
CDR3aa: ASSLADRPETQY

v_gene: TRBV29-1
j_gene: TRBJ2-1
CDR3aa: SATPSADEQF

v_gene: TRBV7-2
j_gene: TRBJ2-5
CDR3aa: ASSLAGDQATQY